This T cell receptor beta chain derives from a study of regulatory T cells in long-lasting Graves disease. Construction of TCR beta libraries relied on iRepertoire HTBI primers and on Arm-PCR targeting CDR3 regions. TCRdb used MiXCR to reprocess the multiplex PCR reads, holding one entry per CDR3 protein. Altogether fewer than 550,000 distinct CDR3 sequences are present, about 16% being singletons, with the ten largest covering about a quarter. This sample's time point: newly diagnosed GD, antithyroid drugs for less than 3 months. Researchers made the TCR library from RNA that was extracted from PBMCs. CDR1 is MNHEY, CDR2 SMNVEV, per germline (reference sequence). The length of the CDR3 is 15 residues. V lost 7 bases to trimming and J lost 3 bases, with 16 bases between them. This clonotype showed up just a few times. The target antigen is unknown. Study conclusions and caveats: It was in persistent disease that TRBV28, TRBJ1-2 and TRBJ2-5 were favored.

The data were also submitted as part of a second study, on T cells in Graves' hyperthyroidism and ophthalmopathy. That report notes: Ophthalmopathy cases were set apart from stable hyperthyroidism by a 13 V-J model.

The chain combines TRBV27 with TRBJ1-5, with D maybe TRBD1 (5 bases). The sequencing used peripheral blood mononuclear cells (PBMCs), collected at new diagnosis, from a patient treated with antithyroid drugs. The source is a woman aged 18 to 35 with Graves disease. The CDR3 protein is CASTPSRTLNQPQHF. The CDR3 nucleotides read TGTGCCAGCACCCCATCGAGGACACTCAATCAGCCCCAGCATTTT.